The clone carrying this T cell receptor (beta chain) has only one observation. The sample belongs to a study of blood T cell repertoires in COVID-19. The germline V and J ends were trimmed by 11 bases and 2 bases, with 21 bases remaining between them. The CDR3 loop spans 15 amino acids. The germline CDR1 and CDR2 sequences are MNHEY and SMNVEV (reference sequence). Profiling relied on immunoSEQ multiplex PCR, and the TCRdb table lists in-frame clones only, not all of them. The data contain around 18,000 clones, around 77% of them singletons. The sequence was collected from a man aged 65 to 79 with COVID-19, enrolled during active disease. The sample taken for sequencing was peripheral blood. This sequence joins TRBV27 and TRBJ1-1; tentative D call: TRBD1 (6 bases). CDR3 protein: CAVGPRGGENTEAFF. The CDR3 nucleotides are TGTGCCGTTGGACCTAGAGGGGGGGAAAACACTGAAGCTTTCTTT.